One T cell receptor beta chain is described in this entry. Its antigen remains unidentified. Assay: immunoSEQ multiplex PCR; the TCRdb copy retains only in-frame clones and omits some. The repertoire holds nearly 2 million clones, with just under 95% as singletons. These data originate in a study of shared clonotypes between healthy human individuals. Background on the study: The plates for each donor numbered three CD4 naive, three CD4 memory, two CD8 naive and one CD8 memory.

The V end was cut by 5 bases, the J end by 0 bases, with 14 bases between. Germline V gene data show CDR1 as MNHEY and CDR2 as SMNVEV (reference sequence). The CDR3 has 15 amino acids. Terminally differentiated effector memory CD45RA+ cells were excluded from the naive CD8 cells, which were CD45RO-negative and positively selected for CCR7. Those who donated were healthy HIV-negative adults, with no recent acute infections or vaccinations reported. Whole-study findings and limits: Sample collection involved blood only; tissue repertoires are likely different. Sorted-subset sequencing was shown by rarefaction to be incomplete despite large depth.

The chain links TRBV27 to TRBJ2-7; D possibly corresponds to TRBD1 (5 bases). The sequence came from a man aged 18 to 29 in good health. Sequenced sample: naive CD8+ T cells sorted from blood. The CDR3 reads CASSPLDRPSYEQYF. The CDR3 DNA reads TGTGCCAGCAGTCCTCTCGACAGACCCTCCTACGAGCAGTACTTC.